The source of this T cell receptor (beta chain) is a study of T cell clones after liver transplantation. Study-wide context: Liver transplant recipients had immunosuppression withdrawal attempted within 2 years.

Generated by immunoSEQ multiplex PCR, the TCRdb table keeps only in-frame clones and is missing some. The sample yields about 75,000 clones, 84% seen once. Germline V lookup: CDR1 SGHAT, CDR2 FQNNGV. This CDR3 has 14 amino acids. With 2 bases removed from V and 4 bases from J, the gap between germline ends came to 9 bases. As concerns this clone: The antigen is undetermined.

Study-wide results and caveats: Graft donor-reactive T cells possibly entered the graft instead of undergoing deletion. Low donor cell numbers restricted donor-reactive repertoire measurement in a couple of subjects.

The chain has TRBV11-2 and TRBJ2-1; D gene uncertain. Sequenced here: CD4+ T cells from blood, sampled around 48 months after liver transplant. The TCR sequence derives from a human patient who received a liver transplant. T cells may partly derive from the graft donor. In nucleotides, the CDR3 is TGTGCCAGCAGCTTAAGTGACCATTACAATGAGCAGTTCTTC. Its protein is CASSLSDHYNEQFF.